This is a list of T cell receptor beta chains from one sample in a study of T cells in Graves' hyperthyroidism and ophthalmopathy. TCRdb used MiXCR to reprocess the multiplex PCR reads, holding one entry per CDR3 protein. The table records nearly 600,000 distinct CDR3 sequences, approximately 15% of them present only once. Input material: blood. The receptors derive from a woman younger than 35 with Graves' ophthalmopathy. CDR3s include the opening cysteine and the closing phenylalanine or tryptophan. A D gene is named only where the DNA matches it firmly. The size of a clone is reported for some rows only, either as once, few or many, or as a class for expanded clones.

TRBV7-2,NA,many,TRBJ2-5,CASSQKIQETQYF,TGTGCCAGCAGCCAGAAGATCCAAGAGACCCAGTACTTC
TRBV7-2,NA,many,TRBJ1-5,CASSSRSQMIQPQHF,TGTGCCAGCAGCTCGAGGTCCCAGATGATACAGCCCCAGCATTTT
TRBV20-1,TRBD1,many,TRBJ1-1,CSARVQGRNTEAFF,TGCAGTGCTAGGGTACAGGGGAGGAACACTGAAGCTTTCTTT
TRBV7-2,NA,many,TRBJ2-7,CASSPQGGASQEQYF,TGTGCCAGCAGCCCCCAGGGGGGAGCTTCCCAGGAGCAGTACTTC
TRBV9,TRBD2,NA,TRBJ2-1,CASSVVSGSSYNEQFF,TGTGCCAGCAGCGTAGTAAGCGGGAGCTCCTACAATGAGCAGTTCTTC
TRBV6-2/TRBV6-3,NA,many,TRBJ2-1,CASSYSTLAGTSVGGYNEQFF,TGTGCCAGCAGTTACTCGACCCTTGCGGGTACCTCAGTCGGGGGCTACAATGAGCAGTTCTTC
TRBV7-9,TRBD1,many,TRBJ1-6,CASSLGQGSNSPLHF,TGTGCCAGCAGCTTAGGACAGGGATCTAATTCACCCCTCCACTTT
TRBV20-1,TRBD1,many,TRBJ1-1,CSARGVRGAFF,TGCAGTGCTAGGGGAGTCAGGGGGGCTTTCTTT
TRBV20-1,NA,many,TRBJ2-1,CSARKGGNEQFF,TGCAGTGCTAGAAAAGGCGGCAATGAGCAGTTCTTC
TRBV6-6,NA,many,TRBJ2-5,CASSYSAGSTRGETQYF,TGTGCCAGCAGTTACTCGGCAGGGTCAACCCGGGGGGAGACCCAGTACTTC